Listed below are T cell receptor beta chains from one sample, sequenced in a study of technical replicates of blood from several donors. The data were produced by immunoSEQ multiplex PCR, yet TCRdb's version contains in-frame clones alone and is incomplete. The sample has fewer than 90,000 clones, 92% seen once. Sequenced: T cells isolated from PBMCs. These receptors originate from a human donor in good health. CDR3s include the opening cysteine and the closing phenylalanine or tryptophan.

cdr3_aa: CASSFGNQPQHF; v_call: TRBV11-3
cdr3_aa: CASSQEKGVGGYTF; v_call: TRBV4-3
cdr3_aa: CASSPGQGYTEAFF; v_call: TRBV9
cdr3_aa: CASPTSTIQGIDTQYF; v_call: TRBV2
cdr3_aa: CASSLGGQETQYF; v_call: TRBV11-3
cdr3_aa: CAIRQGKGEQYF; v_call: TRBV2
cdr3_aa: CAISASGRVNTGELFF; v_call: TRBV10-3
cdr3_aa: CASSEGTGAHFTGELFF; v_call: TRBV28
cdr3_aa: CASSLGKAVEGQYGYTF; v_call: TRBV5-4
cdr3_aa: CASSPSGENTEAFF; v_call: TRBV18
cdr3_aa: CASSFPTSGGRNGELFF; v_call: TRBV5-1
cdr3_aa: CASSFGGYQPQHF; v_call: TRBV27
cdr3_aa: CASSLGTGTATEAFF; v_call: TRBV27
cdr3_aa: CASSLAQGNTEAFF; v_call: TRBV7-6
cdr3_aa: CASSSGQANTEAFF; v_call: TRBV7-3
cdr3_aa: CASTQQGRNYGYTF; v_call: TRBV19
cdr3_aa: CASRPKRDSFLEPQHF; v_call: TRBV27
cdr3_aa: CASSLALGLESSYNEQFF; v_call: TRBV7-9
cdr3_aa: CASSSPGQGRQTQYF; v_call: TRBV28
cdr3_aa: CASSLTGNTEAFF; v_call: TRBV6-5
cdr3_aa: CASSQGTNSYNEQFF; v_call: TRBV4-3
cdr3_aa: CASSFISLQGLMNTEAFF; v_call: TRBV19
cdr3_aa: CASSLWGPTGAGNTIYF; v_call: TRBV11-3
cdr3_aa: CASSVGRGLGEAFF; v_call: TRBV9
cdr3_aa: CASSQDGADTGELFF; v_call: TRBV4-1
cdr3_aa: CASSQPTGKGETEAFF; v_call: TRBV4-1
cdr3_aa: CASSLAVGPTDTQYF; v_call: TRBV7-7
cdr3_aa: CASSEGLAPNTDTQYF; v_call: TRBV25-1
cdr3_aa: CASRTGLLSTEAFF; v_call: TRBV19
cdr3_aa: CASSEPGQGIGAYEQYF; v_call: TRBV2
cdr3_aa: CASNRQGNSEKLFF; v_call: TRBV19
cdr3_aa: CASSPFGATNEKLFF; v_call: TRBV28
cdr3_aa: CASSSHGSQYF; v_call: TRBV27
cdr3_aa: CASSQDTPGLYGYTF; v_call: TRBV4-3
cdr3_aa: CASSFWTGTYEQYF; v_call: TRBV7-9
cdr3_aa: CASSLSRVYNEQFF; v_call: TRBV11-2
cdr3_aa: CASRVVGQTNYGYTF; v_call: TRBV28
cdr3_aa: CASVQSVGGNTEAFF; v_call: TRBV19
cdr3_aa: CSVGSSGLVFLEQFF; v_call: TRBV29-1
cdr3_aa: CASRQGQDGETQYF; v_call: TRBV28
cdr3_aa: CASSIGRVFGNTIYF; v_call: TRBV19
cdr3_aa: CASSLGLFSNQPQHF; v_call: TRBV4-2
cdr3_aa: CAWTYGGASTDTQYF; v_call: TRBV30